A selection of T cell receptor beta chains follows, all from one sample in a study of shared clonotypes between healthy human individuals. Only in-frame clones appear in the TCRdb table, and some are missing; sequencing was by immunoSEQ multiplex PCR. Of 300,000 to 400,000 clones listed, around 67% are singletons. Material for sequencing was memory CD4+ T cells sorted from blood. The receptors originated from a man younger than 45 in good health. Both conserved end residues are part of each CDR3. Fields, in order: D gene, J gene, V gene, clone size, CDR3 protein, CDR3 DNA. The D gene is left open where the match is weak. The listing skips clone size in some rows; elsewhere it reads once, few, many or a size class.

>NA|TRBJ2-2|TRBV5-5|NA
CASSRRMSGEGGGELFF
TGTGCCAGCAGCCGCCGGATGTCAGGGGAAGGTGGCGGGGAGCTGTTTTTT
>NA|TRBJ2-3|TRBV9|NA
CASSALDSTDTQYF
TGTGCCAGCAGCGCCCTTGACTCCACAGATACGCAGTATTTT
>TRBD1|TRBJ2-1|TRBV7-9|NA
CASSWGQGSLDEQFF
TGTGCCAGCAGCTGGGGACAGGGCAGTCTGGATGAGCAGTTCTTC
>TRBD1|TRBJ2-1|TRBV18|NA
CASTTQGVRSYNEQFF
TGTGCCAGCACAACACAGGGGGTACGCTCCTACAATGAGCAGTTCTTC
>NA|TRBJ1-1|TRBV7-2|many
CASSLEARAFF
TGTGCCAGCAGCTTGGAGGCCCGAGCTTTCTTT
>NA|TRBJ2-5|TRBV7-9|NA
CASSLVVPGRETQYF
TGTGCCAGCAGCTTAGTAGTACCCGGGCGTGAGACCCAGTACTTC
>NA|TRBJ1-5|TRBV28|NA
CASSLLVSNQPQHF
TGTGCCAGCAGTTTATTGGTAAGCAATCAGCCCCAGCATTTT
>NA|TRBJ2-1|TRBV6-6|NA
CASSGQRDEQFF
TGTGCCAGCAGTGGGCAGAGGGATGAGCAGTTCTTC
>NA|TRBJ1-3|TRBV9|once
CASSRLDRSSSGNTIYF
TGTGCCAGCAGCAGACTCGACCGCTCTAGTTCCGGAAACACCATATATTTT
>TRBD1|TRBJ1-2|TRBV19|few
CASTGGQGLSYGYTF
TGTGCCAGTACCGGAGGACAGGGTCTTAGCTATGGCTACACCTTC
>NA|TRBJ1-3|TRBV2|NA
CASSPQGGGTIYF
TGTGCCAGCAGCCCACAGGGCGGCGGCACCATATATTTT
>TRBD2|TRBJ2-5|TRBV5-5|NA
CASSSLAERGKTQYF
TGTGCCAGCAGTTCCCTAGCGGAGAGGGGAAAGACCCAGTACTTC
>TRBD1|TRBJ2-6|TRBV9|NA
CASSEDRAPSGANVLTF
TGTGCCAGCAGCGAGGACAGGGCTCCATCTGGGGCCAACGTCCTGACTTTC
>NA|TRBJ1-6|TRBV6-5|NA
CASKKSSYNSPLHF
TGTGCCAGCAAAAAAAGCTCCTATAATTCACCCCTCCACTTT
>NA|TRBJ1-5|TRBV7-9|NA
CASSLAMQGTSNQPQHF
TGTGCCAGCAGCTTAGCGATGCAGGGCACTAGCAATCAGCCCCAGCATTTT
>TRBD1|TRBJ1-4|TRBV5-1|once
CASSYDRATTNEKLFF
TGCGCCAGCAGCTATGACAGGGCAACAACTAATGAAAAACTGTTTTTT
>NA|TRBJ2-7|TRBV5-1|NA
CASSRDGTYEQYF
TGCGCCAGCAGCCGGGACGGTACCTACGAGCAGTACTTC
>NA|TRBJ2-3|TRBV28|NA
CASTHGQTADTQYF
TGTGCCAGCACCCATGGACAGACAGCAGATACGCAGTATTTT
>TRBD2|TRBJ2-1|TRBV7-2|NA
CASSLVSWREGRYNEQFF
TGTGCCAGCAGCTTAGTTAGTTGGCGGGAGGGCCGCTACAATGAGCAGTTCTTC
>NA|TRBJ1-2|TRBV30|few
CAWSRWGIYSTF
TGTGCCTGGAGTCGCTGGGGGATTTATAGCACCTTC
>TRBD1|TRBJ1-1|TRBV9|few
CASSVSGRGQNTEAFF
TGTGCCAGCAGCGTGAGTGGTAGGGGGCAGAACACTGAAGCTTTCTTT
>NA|TRBJ2-3|TRBV19|NA
CASRTSGPYTDTQYF
TGTGCCAGTAGGACCAGCGGGCCCTACACAGATACGCAGTATTTT
>TRBD1|TRBJ2-7|TRBV11-2|NA
CASSGGRGQVYEQYF
TGTGCCAGCAGCGGAGGTCGTGGACAGGTCTACGAGCAGTACTTC
>NA|TRBJ2-1|TRBV30|NA
CARGTYSYNEQFF
TGTGCCCGGGGGACTTACTCCTACAATGAGCAGTTCTTC
>NA|TRBJ1-1|TRBV10-1|NA
CASSVKEGTEAFF
TGCGCCAGCAGTGTTAAGGAGGGTACTGAAGCTTTCTTT
>NA|TRBJ2-3|TRBV11-1|NA
CASSRVRGPSTDTQYF
TGTGCCAGCAGCCGGGTCCGGGGGCCGAGCACAGATACGCAGTATTTT
>NA|TRBJ1-2|TRBV7-6|NA
CASSFDADSYYGYTF
TGTGCCAGCAGCTTTGACGCAGATTCCTACTATGGCTACACCTTC
>NA|TRBJ2-5|TRBV28|NA
CASSLTGAVGEEGTQYF
TGTGCCAGCAGTTTGACGGGGGCGGTAGGGGAGGAAGGCACCCAGTACTTC
>NA|TRBJ2-7|TRBV5-4|NA
CASSLADEVGFYEQYF
TGTGCCAGCAGCTTGGCCGACGAAGTAGGGTTCTACGAGCAGTACTTC
>NA|TRBJ2-2|TRBV7-5|NA
CVRSTTSRDQDTGELFF
TGTGTCAGAAGCACAACCTCCCGGGACCAAGACACCGGGGAGCTGTTTTTT
>TRBD1|TRBJ1-2|TRBV5-1|NA
CASSRSWDSLAGYTF
TGCGCCAGCAGCAGATCCTGGGACAGCTTGGCTGGCTACACCTTC
>TRBD1|TRBJ2-3|TRBV6-4|NA
CASATGGTDTQYF
TGTGCCAGCGCAACAGGGGGCACAGATACGCAGTATTTT
>TRBD1|TRBJ2-7|TRBV7-2|NA
CASSSPGTGSYEQYF
TGTGCCAGCAGCTCCCCCGGGACAGGCTCCTACGAGCAGTACTTC
>TRBD2|TRBJ2-5|TRBV5-1|NA
CASSLAMTSDQETQYF
TGCGCCAGCAGCTTGGCGATGACTAGCGACCAAGAGACCCAGTACTTC
>NA|TRBJ2-3|TRBV5-1|NA
CASSHTQRTGTDTQYF
TGCGCCAGCAGCCACACGCAAAGGACAGGCACAGATACGCAGTATTTT
>TRBD2|TRBJ2-1|TRBV27|NA
CASSLFFGLAGGVYNEQFF
TGTGCCAGCAGTTTGTTCTTCGGGCTAGCGGGAGGCGTCTACAATGAGCAGTTCTTC
>NA|TRBJ2-1|TRBV7-9|few
CASSLLSSAGHEQFF
TGTGCCAGCAGCTTATTATCCAGTGCGGGCCATGAGCAGTTCTTC
>NA|TRBJ2-2|TRBV15|once
CATSSPGGSGITGELFF
TGTGCCACCAGCAGCCCCGGGGGTAGCGGAATCACCGGGGAGCTGTTTTTT
>NA|TRBJ2-7|TRBV18|NA
CASSPEAIEQYF
TGTGCCAGCTCACCTGAGGCTATCGAGCAGTACTTC
>NA|TRBJ2-7|TRBV5-1|once
CASSHAGAFYEQYF
TGCGCCAGCAGCCATGCCGGGGCTTTCTACGAGCAGTACTTC
>NA|TRBJ2-3|TRBV9|many
CASSVEAADTQYF
TGTGCCAGCAGCGTAGAGGCGGCAGATACGCAGTATTTT
>NA|TRBJ1-3|TRBV5-1|NA
CASSFGGENTIYF
TGCGCCAGCAGCTTTGGGGGAGAAAACACCATATATTTT
>TRBD2|TRBJ2-1|TRBV5-1|NA
CASSLGLAPYNEQFF
TGCGCCAGCAGCTTGGGACTAGCGCCGTACAATGAGCAGTTCTTC
>TRBD2|TRBJ2-3|TRBV5-6|NA
CASSELAGVEVTDTQYF
TGTGCCAGCAGCGAACTAGCGGGAGTGGAGGTAACAGATACGCAGTATTTT
>TRBD1|TRBJ1-1|TRBV7-9|NA
CASSPPAGGIIRYTEAFF
TGTGCCAGCAGCCCCCCCGCAGGGGGCATTATTCGGTACACTGAAGCTTTCTTT
>TRBD2|TRBJ2-1|TRBV6-1|NA
CASSAPTSGPDNEQFF
TGTGCCAGCAGTGCCCCTACTAGCGGCCCCGACAATGAGCAGTTCTTC
>NA|TRBJ1-1|TRBV19|few
CASSIQLMNTEAFF
TGTGCCAGTAGTATCCAGCTCATGAACACTGAAGCTTTCTTT
>TRBD1|TRBJ2-1|TRBV11-2|NA
CASHRDRLNNEQFF
TGTGCCAGCCACCGGGACAGACTAAACAATGAGCAGTTCTTC
>NA|TRBJ2-7|TRBV14|once
CASSQGTGYEQYF
TGTGCCAGCAGCCAAGGAACGGGATACGAGCAGTACTTC
>NA|TRBJ2-5|TRBV2|NA
CASRRERQETQYF
TGTGCCAGCAGGCGTGAACGACAAGAGACCCAGTACTTC
>NA|TRBJ1-1|TRBV27|NA
CASSLWSRDTEAFF
TGTGCCAGCAGTTTGTGGTCCAGGGACACTGAAGCTTTCTTT
>TRBD1|TRBJ1-4|TRBV7-2|few
CASKQGAIATNEKLFF
TGTGCCAGTAAACAGGGGGCCATTGCAACTAATGAAAAACTGTTTTTT
>NA|TRBJ1-4|TRBV5-1|NA
CASSLGDTVANEKLFF
TGCGCCAGCAGCTTGGGGGACACGGTGGCTAATGAAAAACTGTTTTTT